This record concerns one TCR beta chain sequence. Other DNA sequences within the sample encode an identical CDR3. CDR3 length: 14 amino acids. CDR1 is SGHDT and CDR2 is YYEEEE in the germline V gene. The V gene lost 1 base and the J gene lost 7 bases, with 9 bases spanning the gap. Profiling relied on immunoSEQ multiplex PCR, and the TCRdb table lists in-frame clones only, not all of them. This table has 100,000 to 150,000 clones, roughly 90% appearing once. The sample comes from a study of control samples from healthy donors and cancer patients. The specimen was blood. The genes are TRBV5-6 and TRBJ1-6; possible D gene TRBD1, 5 bases. This sequence was found in a man aged 45-65 years in good health. CDR3 residues: CASSLWGYNSPLHF. The CDR3 DNA is TGTGCCAGCAGCTTGTGGGGGTACAATTCACCCCTCCACTTT.